The T cell receptor (beta chain) described here comes from a study of long-term antiretroviral therapy in people with HIV. Version v3.0 of the immunoSEQ assay was performed at survey level. Profiled with immunoSEQ multiplex PCR; TCRdb holds only in-frame clones, not every one. The data contain roughly 29,000 clones, roughly 94% of them singletons. CDR1 and CDR2 from the germline V gene are MDHEN and SYDVKM. V was trimmed by 6 bases and J by 2 bases, leaving 13 bases between them. The CDR3 loop spans 14 amino acids. Sample: unsorted PBMCs, taken 5.3 years after starting antiretroviral therapy. The V gene is TRBV28, the J gene TRBJ1-2; TRBD1 might be the D (6 bases). The receptor was derived from a man aged 50 to 60 with HIV. CDR3 protein: CASSLGQINYGYTF. For the CDR3, the DNA is TGTGCCAGCAGCCTCGGACAGATAAACTATGGCTACACCTTC.